This TCR beta chain was captured by sequencing in a study of CD8+ T cells in alopecia areata. Study details: After 6 to 18 months of tofacitinib, follow-up continued 6 months off drug.

As for this clone: Its antigen is not identified.

Following extraction, RNA underwent reverse transcription to cDNA, which served as the sequencing template. Profiled with immunoSEQ multiplex PCR; TCRdb holds only in-frame clones, not every one. The sample records roughly 100,000 clones, 65% to 90% being singletons. Study-wide results and limits: A single nonresponder leaves the baseline CD8+ expansion link to response uncertain.

The CDR3 consists of 14 residues. CDR1 is SEHNR and CDR2 is FQNEAQ in the germline V gene (reference sequence). V lost 3 bases and J 2 bases, leaving 9 bases between the germline ends. Treatment defined: oral pan-JAK inhibitor, 5-10 mg twice daily. The chain employs TRBV7-9 and TRBJ2-3; D not certain. The sequencing used CD8+ T cells sorted from blood, collected at approximately week 30, from a patient treated with tofacitinib. The TCR originated in a human donor with alopecia areata. The CDR3 region has the DNA TGTGCCAGCAGCTTCTTGGCCGACACAGATACGCAGTATTTT. This encodes CASSFLADTDTQYF.